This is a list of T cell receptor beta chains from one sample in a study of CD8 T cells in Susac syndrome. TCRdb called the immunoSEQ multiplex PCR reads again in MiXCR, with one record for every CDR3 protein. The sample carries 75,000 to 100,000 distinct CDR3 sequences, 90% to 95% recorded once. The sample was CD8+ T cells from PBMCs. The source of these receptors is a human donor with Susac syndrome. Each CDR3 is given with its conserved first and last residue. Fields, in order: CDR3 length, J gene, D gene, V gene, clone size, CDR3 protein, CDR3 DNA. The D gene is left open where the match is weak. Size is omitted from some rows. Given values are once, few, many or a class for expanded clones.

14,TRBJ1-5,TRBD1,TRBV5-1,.,CASSPTGVNQPQHF,TGCGCCAGCAGCCCGACAGGGGTCAATCAGCCCCAGCATTTT
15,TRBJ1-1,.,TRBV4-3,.,CASSQDGTLDTEAFF,TGCGCCAGCAGCCAAGACGGGACACTCGACACTGAAGCTTTCTTT
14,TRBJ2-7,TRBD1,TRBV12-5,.,CASGTGTLLYEQYF,TGTGCTAGTGGGACAGGGACCTTATTGTACGAGCAGTACTTC
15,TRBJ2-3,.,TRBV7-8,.,CASRSRDFRTDTQYF,TGTGCCAGCAGGAGCCGGGACTTTCGCACAGATACGCAGTATTTT
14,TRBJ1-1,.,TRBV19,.,CASRQGDENTEAFF,TGTGCCAGCAGGCAAGGGGATGAGAACACTGAAGCTTTCTTT
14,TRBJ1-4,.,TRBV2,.,CASNKGEGDEKLFF,TGTGCCAGCAATAAGGGAGAGGGGGATGAAAAACTGTTTTTT
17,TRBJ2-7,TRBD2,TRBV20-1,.,CSARDLLTPAGVHEQYF,TGCAGTGCTAGAGATCTCTTGACCCCAGCGGGAGTTCACGAGCAGTACTTC
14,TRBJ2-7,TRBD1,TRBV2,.,CASTGTGFRYEQYF,TGTGCCAGCACCGGGACAGGGTTTAGGTACGAGCAGTACTTC
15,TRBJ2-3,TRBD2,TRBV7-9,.,CASSLPLAGTDTQYF,TGTGCCAGCAGCTTACCACTAGCGGGCACAGATACGCAGTATTTT
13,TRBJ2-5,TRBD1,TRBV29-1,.,CSVKDRVQETQYF,TGCAGCGTTAAAGACAGGGTCCAAGAGACCCAGTACTTC
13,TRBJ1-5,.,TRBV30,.,CAWETGSNQPQHF,TGTGCCTGGGAGACAGGCAGCAATCAGCCCCAGCATTTT
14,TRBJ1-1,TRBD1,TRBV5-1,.,CASSSGQGDTEAFF,TGCGCCAGCAGCTCGGGACAGGGCGACACTGAAGCTTTCTTT
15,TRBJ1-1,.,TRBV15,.,CATSSERGYSTEAFF,TGTGCCACCAGCAGTGAAAGGGGGTACAGCACTGAAGCTTTCTTT
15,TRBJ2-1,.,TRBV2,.,CASSEGGGPYNEQFF,TGTGCCAGCAGTGAAGGGGGGGGCCCCTACAATGAGCAGTTCTTC
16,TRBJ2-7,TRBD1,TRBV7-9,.,CASSQRDGQASYEQYF,TGTGCCAGCAGCCAAAGAGACGGACAGGCCTCCTACGAGCAGTACTTC
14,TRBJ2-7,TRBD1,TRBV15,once,CATSTWTGEGEQYF,TGTGCCACCAGCACTTGGACAGGCGAGGGAGAGCAGTACTTC
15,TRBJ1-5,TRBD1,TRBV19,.,CASKWDRGSNQPQHF,TGTGCCAGTAAATGGGACAGGGGTAGCAATCAGCCCCAGCATTTT
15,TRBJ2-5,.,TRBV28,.,CASIRAYRGQETQYF,TGTGCCAGCATCCGGGCTTACAGAGGCCAAGAGACCCAGTACTTC
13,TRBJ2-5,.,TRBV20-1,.,CSARFRIQETQYF,TGCAGTGCTAGGTTCAGGATCCAAGAGACCCAGTACTTC
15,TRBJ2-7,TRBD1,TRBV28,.,CASSLEEDRGYGQYF,TGTGCCAGCAGCCTAGAGGAGGACAGGGGATATGGGCAGTACTTC
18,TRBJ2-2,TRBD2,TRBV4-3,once,CASSQDPPLAGTTGELFF,TGCGCCAGCAGCCAAGATCCGCCGCTAGCGGGAACCACCGGGGAGCTGTTTTTT
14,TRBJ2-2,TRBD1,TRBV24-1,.,CATSDSDRVEELFF,TGTGCCACCAGTGATTCCGACAGGGTCGAGGAGCTGTTTTTT
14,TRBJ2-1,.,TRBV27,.,CASMGAAANNEQFF,TGTGCCAGCATGGGGGCAGCAGCTAATAATGAGCAGTTCTTC
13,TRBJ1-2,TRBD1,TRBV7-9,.,CASSPGQGDGYTF,TGTGCCAGCAGCCCAGGACAGGGCGATGGCTACACCTTC
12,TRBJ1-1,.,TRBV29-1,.,CSVGGEVTEAFF,TGCAGCGTTGGAGGGGAGGTCACTGAAGCTTTCTTT
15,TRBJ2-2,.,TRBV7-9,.,CASSLDRDGTGELFF,TGTGCCAGCAGCTTAGACAGGGACGGCACCGGGGAGCTGTTTTTT
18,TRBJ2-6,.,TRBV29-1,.,CSVAEPKPPSSGANVLTF,TGCAGCGTTGCAGAGCCAAAACCTCCGAGCTCTGGGGCCAACGTCCTGACTTTC
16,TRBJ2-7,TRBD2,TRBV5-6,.,CASSLAGASGSREQYF,TGTGCCAGCAGCTTGGCGGGGGCTAGCGGGAGTCGCGAGCAGTACTTC
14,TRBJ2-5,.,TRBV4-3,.,CASSQDGDQETQYF,TGCGCCAGCAGCCAAGATGGCGATCAAGAGACCCAGTACTTC
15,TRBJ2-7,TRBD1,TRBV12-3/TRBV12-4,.,CASSSRDRGTYEQYF,TGTGCCAGCAGTTCCCGGGACAGGGGTACCTACGAGCAGTACTTC
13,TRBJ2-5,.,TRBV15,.,CATSAPERETQYF,TGTGCCACCAGCGCCCCGGAGCGAGAGACCCAGTACTTC
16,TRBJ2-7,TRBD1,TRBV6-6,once,CASSYFLQGGSYEQYF,TGTGCCAGCAGTTACTTTTTACAGGGGGGATCCTACGAGCAGTACTTC
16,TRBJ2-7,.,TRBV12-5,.,CASGSDYRDLDYEQYF,TGTGCTAGTGGATCTGATTATCGGGACCTAGACTACGAGCAGTACTTC
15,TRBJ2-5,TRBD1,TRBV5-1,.,CASSLGTGLQETQYF,TGCGCCAGCAGCTTGGGGACAGGCTTACAAGAGACCCAGTACTTC
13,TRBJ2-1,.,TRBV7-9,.,CASSLGSSGEQFF,TGTGCCAGCAGCTTAGGTTCTTCGGGTGAGCAGTTCTTC
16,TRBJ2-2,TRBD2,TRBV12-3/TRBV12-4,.,CASSTPTSANTGELFF,TGTGCCAGCAGTACCCCGACTAGCGCGAACACCGGGGAGCTGTTTTTT